The 24 T cell receptor beta chains given below trace back to one sample, sequenced in a study of post-analysis software for immune sequencing data. These receptors are not linked to any known antigen. Each TCR beta cDNA library carried unique molecular identifiers. From the PCR reads, TCRdb called clonotypes with MiXCR, one entry per CDR3 protein. The sample consists of about 540,000 distinct CDR3 sequences, around 36% of them appearing once. Study-level points and caveats: When patients were compared with controls, five TRBV segments were more frequent, TRBV5-6, TRBV5-1 and TRBV20-1 among them.

Material for sequencing was blood. The receptor set was obtained from a girl aged 2-17 years with multiple sclerosis.

This chain joins TRBV20-1 and TRBJ1-2; a weak D match, TRBD1 (6 bases). V dropped 6 bases and J dropped 2 bases, with 19 bases sitting between them. The CDR3 runs to 15 residues. Per the germline V gene, CDR1 is DFQATT and CDR2 is SNEGSKA (reference sequence). CDR3 DNA: TGCAGTGCCTCCGGGGCGGGGAGGGGGAACTATGGCTACACCTTC. Protein sequence: CSASGAGRGNYGYTF.

The gene calls are TRBV28 and TRBJ1-1, with 8 bases lining up with TRBD1. The CDR3 length is 14 residues. Germline CDR1 reads MDHEN; CDR2 reads SYDVKM. Losses at the gene ends were 6 bases for V and 1 base for J; bases not matched to a gene: 4. CDR3 bases: TGTGCCAGCAGAATGGGACAGGCGAACACTGAAGCTTTCTTT. It is translated as CASRMGQANTEAFF.

The chain carries TRBV5-1 and TRBJ2-4; 8 bases are a match to TRBD1. The end of the DNA is better explained by TRBJ2-7, so the J call may be wrong. Germline V gives CDR1 SGHRS, CDR2 YFSETQ. The CDR3 loop spans 15 amino acids. The CDR3 spells CASSLPGQVTGEQYF. Written as DNA, the CDR3 is TGCGCCAGCAGCTTGCCGGGACAGGTAACAGGCGAGCAGTACTTC.

A word on this clonotype: One end of the junction fails to match germline, which may point to a read error. The chain combines TRBV11-2 with TRBJ1-2; no reliable D call. In germline, CDR1 is SGHAT, CDR2 FQNNGV. CDR3 length: 14 residues. The CDR3 DNA follows: TGTGCCTGCAGCCCACGGGCAGGCGATCTGGGCTACACCTTC. Translation: CACSPRAGDLGYTF.

The chain couples TRBV20-1 to TRBJ2-1; the D is unclear. Looked up from germline, CDR1 is DFQATT and CDR2 is SNEGSKA (reference sequence). There are 15 residues in the CDR3. V dropped 5 bases and J dropped 1 base, with 15 bases sitting between them. The CDR3 loop reads CSALPAGKSYNEQFF. The CDR3 DNA follows: TGCAGTGCTCTCCCGGCAGGTAAATCCTACAATGAGCAGTTCTTC.

This clonotype was recorded a few times. The V and J genes are TRBV9 and TRBJ2-3, with 9 positions matching TRBD2. The CDR3 runs to 15 residues. The germline gives CDR1 SGDLS, CDR2 YYNGEE. Trimming cost V 4 bases and J 5 bases; bases outside gene matches: 8. In DNA form, the CDR3 reads TGTGCCAGCAGCTCGTCGACTAGCGGACAAGATACGCAGTATTTT. It codes for CASSSSTSGQDTQYF.

The chain combines TRBV29-1 with TRBJ1-5, with D possibly being TRBD1 (5 bases). Germline assignment: CDR1 SQVTM and CDR2 ANQGSEA. The CDR3 totals 13 residues. V was shortened by 6 bases and J by 2 bases, with 11 bases between the two germline ends. This CDR3 is CSVQGGGNQPQHF. The CDR3 DNA reads TGCAGCGTCCAGGGTGGAGGCAATCAGCCCCAGCATTTT.

This chain links TRBV5-1 with TRBJ2-3; D perhaps matches TRBD1 (5 bases). The V gene's germline CDR1 is SGHRS and CDR2 YFSETQ. This CDR3 comprises 16 residues. Trimming shortened V by 4 bases and J by 2 bases, and 17 bases separated the two germline ends. The CDR3 coding sequence is TGCGCCAGCAGCCCCGAGAAAGGGGCGTTCACAGATACGCAGTATTTT. The encoded protein is CASSPEKGAFTDTQYF.

V is TRBV10-3 and J is TRBJ2-2; D possibly corresponds to TRBD1 (6 bases). This CDR3 is built from 15 residues. Germline V lookup: CDR1 ENHRY, CDR2 SYGVKD. V was cut by 6 bases and J by 1 base, with 12 bases left in between. The CDR3 coding sequence is TGTGCCATCAGATTGGACAGTCAGAACACCGGGGAGCTGTTTTTT. Its protein product is CAIRLDSQNTGELFF.

This chain joins TRBV4-2 and TRBJ2-5; 12 positions match TRBD2. The J call may be wrong; the DNA end is better matched by TRBJ2-1. The CDR3 spans 17 residues. The germline CDR1 and CDR2 sequences are LGHNA and YNFKEQ. In DNA, the CDR3 is TGTGCCAGCAGCCGAGCCCGGCTAGCGGGGGGGCTTGATGAGCAGTTCTTC. Translating it yields CASSRARLAGGLDEQFF.

The gene calls are TRBV12-3 or TRBV12-4 and TRBJ1-5; no clear D gene. Deletions cut 5 bases from V and 0 bases from J, with 11 bases between. This CDR3 region has 15 residues. The chain's CDR3 is CASSPLGFSNQPQHF. The CDR3 DNA follows: TGTGCCAGCAGTCCCCTTGGTTTTAGCAATCAGCCCCAGCATTTT.

The rearrangement joins TRBV7-2 to TRBJ1-5; D uncertain. V lost 5 bases and J lost 2, with 7 bases in between. Germline V gene sequence: CDR1 SGHTA, CDR2 FQGNSA. The CDR3 totals 13 residues. CDR3 residues: CASSREGNQPQHF. In DNA form, the CDR3 reads TGTGCCAGCAGCCGGGAGGGCAATCAGCCCCAGCATTTT.

The rearrangement uses TRBV5-1 and TRBJ2-3; weak D call: TRBD1 (6 bases). This CDR3 is built from 15 residues. Trimming removed 9 bases from V and 2 bases from J, with 19 bases in between. Germline V CDR1 and CDR2: SGHRS, YFSETQ. The CDR3, as DNA: TGCGCCACCAATGACGGGACACCCTCCACAGATACGCAGTATTTT. Amino acid sequence: CATNDGTPSTDTQYF. Together with reference TRBV5-1 and TRBJ2-3, the CDR3 gives the full variable domain: KAGVTQTPRYLIKTRGQQVTLSCSPISGHRSVSWYQQTPGQGLQFLFEYFSETQRNKGNFPGRFSGRQFSNSRSEMNVSTLELGDSALYLCATNDGTPSTDTQYFGPGTRLTVL.

This clonotype was counted only a few times. The chain employs TRBV10-3 and TRBJ2-7, with D perhaps matching TRBD2 (7 bases). V was trimmed by 2 bases and J by 7 bases, leaving 18 bases between them. The germline V gene has CDR1 ENHRY and CDR2 SYGVKD. This CDR3 contains 15 residues. CDR3 region: CAISEGGAINREQYF. The DNA for the CDR3 is TGTGCCATCAGTGAGGGGGGGGCGATTAATAGGGAGCAGTACTTC.

In this sample, this clonotype turned up many times. The chain recombines TRBV5-1 with TRBJ2-7, with D hard to call. The CDR3 sequence is 14 residues long. The V and J ends lost 1 base and 1 base respectively, with 9 bases between them. CDR1 SGHRS and CDR2 YFSETQ come from the germline V gene. The CDR3 loop is CASSLLGFSYEQYF. CDR3 nucleotides: TGCGCCAGCAGCTTGCTGGGGTTTTCCTACGAGCAGTACTTC.

This clonotype has just one count. Just one base apart from a much larger clone, this may be a read error. CDR3 nucleotide sequence: TGTGCCAGCAGCCAGGCTAGAGTGGGCTACAATGAGCAGTACTTC. This translates into CASSQARVGYNEQYF. V gene TRBV7-2 combines with J gene TRBJ2-1; D is unclear. The DNA end is a closer match to TRBJ2-7, so the J assignment may be wrong. Germline lookup yields CDR1 SGHTA and CDR2 FQGNSA. This CDR3 has 15 amino acids.

There are a few counts of this clonotype. The chain recombines TRBV6-1 with TRBJ1-1; D is unclear. V lost 6 bases to trimming and J lost 3 bases, with 11 bases between them. This CDR3 has 13 amino acids. From germline, CDR1 is MNHNS and CDR2 SASEGT. Here the CDR3 DNA reads TGTGCCAGCAGAGCCGTCCTTGACACTGAAGCTTTCTTT. It translates to CASRAVLDTEAFF.

V gene TRBV10-3 combines with J gene TRBJ2-2; 9 nucleotides align to TRBD1. The CDR3 has 17 amino acids. V shed 0 bases, J shed 2 bases, and the junction held 4 bases outside the gene matches. Germline loops: CDR1 ENHRY, CDR2 SYGVKD. The chain's CDR3 is CAISESLGQGNTGELFF. DNA for the CDR3: TGTGCCATCAGTGAGTCACTGGGACAGGGCAACACCGGGGAGCTGTTTTTT.

The J gene is TRBJ1-2, the V gene TRBV29-1; D call uncertain. Germline V gene sequence: CDR1 SQVTM, CDR2 ANQGSEA. The V gene lost 3 bases and the J gene lost 1 base, with 15 bases spanning the gap. The CDR3 length is 15 residues. This chain's CDR3 is CSVDVTEDHNYGYTF. In nucleotides, the CDR3 is TGCAGCGTTGACGTGACCGAGGATCATAACTATGGCTACACCTTC.

This clonotype was detected only a few times. The junction differs from germline at one of its ends, possibly a read error. V is TRBV10-3 and J is TRBJ2-5, with 9 nucleotides matching TRBD2. This CDR3 is built from 16 residues. Germline loops: CDR1 ENHRY, CDR2 SYGVKD. The CDR3: CAIRGKMAGGQGTQYF. The CDR3 DNA reads as TGTGCCATCAGGGGGAAGATGGCGGGGGGGCAAGGGACCCAGTACTTC.

The gene calls are TRBV12-3 or TRBV12-4 and TRBJ1-2; D is ambiguous. V lost 8 bases and J 4 bases, leaving 17 bases between the germline ends. The CDR3 loop spans 14 amino acids. CDR3 sequence (DNA): TGTGCCAGCTCTACGGGGTTCTCTAGCTATGGCTACACCTTC. This sequence encodes CASSTGFSSYGYTF.

The table lists this clonotype with a few counts. DNA of the CDR3: TGTGCCAGCAGCCAAGGACAAGCCTATAATTCACCCCTCCACTTT. Its protein is CASSQGQAYNSPLHF. The gene calls are TRBV3-1 and TRBJ1-6; D unclear. Germline values: CDR1 LGHDT, CDR2 YNNKEL (reference sequence). The CDR3 is 15 amino acids. Deletions cut 1 base from V and 2 bases from J, with 6 bases between.

The chain has TRBV15 and TRBJ1-2; perhaps TRBD1 as D (6 bases). V was pared by 0 bases and J by 4 bases, with 12 bases between. This CDR3 spans 15 amino acids. In germline, CDR1 is LNHNV, CDR2 YYDKDF (reference sequence). This chain's CDR3 is CATSRDLTGSYGYTF. The CDR3 nucleotides are TGTGCCACCAGCAGAGATCTTACAGGGAGCTATGGCTACACCTTC. The entire variable domain, with the rest obtained from reference TRBV15 and TRBJ1-2, is as follows: DAMVIQNPRYQVTQFGKPVTLSCSQTLNHNVMYWYQQKSSQAPKLLFHYYDKDFNNEADTPDNFQSRRPNTSFCFLDIRSPGLGDTAMYLCATSRDLTGSYGYTFGSGTRLTVV.

This chain links TRBV28 with TRBJ2-5, with a possible D match to TRBD2 (6 bases). This CDR3 region has 13 residues. From germline, CDR1 is MDHEN and CDR2 SYDVKM. V was trimmed by 5 bases and J by 3 bases, leaving 10 bases between them. The CDR3 coding sequence is TGTGCCAGCAGTCAACCGGGGGAAGAGACCCAGTACTTC. This translates into CASSQPGEETQYF.